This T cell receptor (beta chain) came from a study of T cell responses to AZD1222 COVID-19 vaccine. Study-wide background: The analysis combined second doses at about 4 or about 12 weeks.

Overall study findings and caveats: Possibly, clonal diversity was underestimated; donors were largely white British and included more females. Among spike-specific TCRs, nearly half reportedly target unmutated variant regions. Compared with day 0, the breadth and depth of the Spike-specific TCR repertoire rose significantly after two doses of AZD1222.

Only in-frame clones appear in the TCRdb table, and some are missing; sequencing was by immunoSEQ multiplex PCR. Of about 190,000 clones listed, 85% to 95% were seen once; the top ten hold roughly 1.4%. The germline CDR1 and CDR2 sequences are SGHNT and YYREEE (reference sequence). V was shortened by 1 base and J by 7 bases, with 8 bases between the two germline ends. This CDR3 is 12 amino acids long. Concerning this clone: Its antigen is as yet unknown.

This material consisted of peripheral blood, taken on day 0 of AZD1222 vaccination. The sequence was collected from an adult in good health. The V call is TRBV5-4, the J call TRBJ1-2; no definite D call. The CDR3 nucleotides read TGTGCCAGCAGCTTGCCGGGGTTTGGCTACACCTTC. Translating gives CASSLPGFGYTF.